A selection of T cell receptor beta chains follows, all from one sample in a study of blood T cell repertoires in COVID-19. TCRdb keeps only in-frame clones here, not all; method: immunoSEQ multiplex PCR. This sample has over 150,000 clones, with 86% found just once. Input material: peripheral blood. The receptors shown here come from a man aged 45-65 years with active or convalescent COVID-19. Each CDR3 is given with its conserved first and last residue. D genes are given only for firm matches. Clone size is shown for a subset of rows, as once, few, many or a class of expanded clone.

cdr3_nt: TGTGCCAGCAGGCCACAGGGCACAACTAATGAAAAACTGTTTTTT
cdr3_aa: CASRPQGTTNEKLFF
j_call: TRBJ1-4
v_call: TRBV28
clone_size: .
d_call: .

cdr3_nt: TGTGCCAGCAGGCCGGGGGAGGCTGGAAACACCATATATTTT
cdr3_aa: CASRPGEAGNTIYF
j_call: TRBJ1-3
v_call: TRBV2
clone_size: .
d_call: .

cdr3_nt: TGTGCCAGCAGCTTGGCAGGGCCGAACACTGAAGCTTTCTTT
cdr3_aa: CASSLAGPNTEAFF
j_call: TRBJ1-1
v_call: TRBV5-4
clone_size: .
d_call: .

cdr3_nt: TGTGCCAGCAGCTTAGGAGCAGGAGGGGACAATGAGCAGTTCTTC
cdr3_aa: CASSLGAGGDNEQFF
j_call: TRBJ2-1
v_call: TRBV7-6
clone_size: .
d_call: .

cdr3_nt: TGTGCCAGCAGTTTGCGGGGATCTTCTGGAAACACCATATATTTT
cdr3_aa: CASSLRGSSGNTIYF
j_call: TRBJ1-3
v_call: TRBV28
clone_size: few
d_call: .

cdr3_nt: TGCGCCAGCAGCCAACAGGGAATGGGTCAGCCCCAGCATTTT
cdr3_aa: CASSQQGMGQPQHF
j_call: TRBJ1-5
v_call: TRBV4-1
clone_size: .
d_call: .

cdr3_nt: TGTGCCAGCAGTTACTTGGGGGCGTCCTACGAGCAGTACTTC
cdr3_aa: CASSYLGASYEQYF
j_call: TRBJ2-7
v_call: TRBV6-5
clone_size: .
d_call: .

cdr3_nt: TGTGCCACCAGTGACATGGACAGTGAAGCTTTCTTT
cdr3_aa: CATSDMDSEAFF
j_call: TRBJ1-1
v_call: TRBV24-1
clone_size: .
d_call: .

cdr3_nt: TGTGCCAGCAGCTTGGAGGCAGGGGCAGACGAGCAGTACTTC
cdr3_aa: CASSLEAGADEQYF
j_call: TRBJ2-7
v_call: TRBV5-8
clone_size: .
d_call: .

cdr3_nt: TGTGCCACCAGTGACATACCGGGACAGGGGAGAGCCGGGGAGCTGTTTTTT
cdr3_aa: CATSDIPGQGRAGELFF
j_call: TRBJ2-2
v_call: TRBV24-1
clone_size: .
d_call: TRBD1

cdr3_nt: TGTGCCAGCAGCGGACTAGCGGGAGTCTTGGGAGAGACCCAGTACTTC
cdr3_aa: CASSGLAGVLGETQYF
j_call: TRBJ2-5
v_call: TRBV7-9
clone_size: .
d_call: TRBD2

cdr3_nt: TGTGCCACCAGTGATACCGGGACTAGCGGCAATGAGCAGTTCTTC
cdr3_aa: CATSDTGTSGNEQFF
j_call: TRBJ2-1
v_call: TRBV24-1
clone_size: .
d_call: TRBD2

cdr3_nt: TGTGCCAGCAGTTCCGGACAGGGTCTAGCCATATATTTT
cdr3_aa: CASSSGQGLAIYF
j_call: TRBJ1-3
v_call: TRBV12-3/TRBV12-4
clone_size: .
d_call: TRBD1

cdr3_nt: TGTGCCAGCAGTTTTAGCCCCCAGCCCCAGCATTTT
cdr3_aa: CASSFSPQPQHF
j_call: TRBJ1-5
v_call: TRBV6-2/TRBV6-3
clone_size: .
d_call: .

cdr3_nt: TGTGCCAGCACCCCATCCGGGACTACACCCTTGTTTTTT
cdr3_aa: CASTPSGTTPLFF
j_call: TRBJ2-2
v_call: TRBV7-9
clone_size: .
d_call: TRBD2

cdr3_nt: TGTGCCAGCAGCTTAGTTCTAGCGGGCACAGATACGCAGTATTTT
cdr3_aa: CASSLVLAGTDTQYF
j_call: TRBJ2-3
v_call: TRBV13
clone_size: .
d_call: TRBD2

cdr3_nt: TGTGCCAGCAGCCAAGTCACGGTTTATGGCTACACCTTC
cdr3_aa: CASSQVTVYGYTF
j_call: TRBJ1-2
v_call: TRBV14
clone_size: once
d_call: .

cdr3_nt: TGTGCCAGTCAGGAGGGCTCTGGAAACACCATATATTTT
cdr3_aa: CASQEGSGNTIYF
j_call: TRBJ1-3
v_call: TRBV6-5
clone_size: .
d_call: .

cdr3_nt: TGTGCCAGCAGCTTAGATAGTGTCATTAATTCACCCCTCCACTTT
cdr3_aa: CASSLDSVINSPLHF
j_call: TRBJ1-6
v_call: TRBV11-3
clone_size: .
d_call: .

cdr3_nt: TGTGCCAGCAGCTTGGGGCAGGTCTACGAGCAGTACTTC
cdr3_aa: CASSLGQVYEQYF
j_call: TRBJ2-7
v_call: TRBV5-4
clone_size: .
d_call: .

cdr3_nt: TGTGCCAGCAACGGAGCGTCCGCGAACACCGGGGAGCTGTTTTTT
cdr3_aa: CASNGASANTGELFF
j_call: TRBJ2-2
v_call: TRBV4-2
clone_size: .
d_call: .

cdr3_nt: TGCGCCAGCAGCTTGGGGGGACACTTCTACGAGCAGTACTTC
cdr3_aa: CASSLGGHFYEQYF
j_call: TRBJ2-7
v_call: TRBV5-1
clone_size: .
d_call: .

cdr3_nt: TGTGCCATCAAGGGGGCCTCGGGAGTAGATACGCAGTATTTT
cdr3_aa: CAIKGASGVDTQYF
j_call: TRBJ2-3
v_call: TRBV10-3
clone_size: once
d_call: .

cdr3_nt: TGTGCCAGTAGTGTCCTCAGCGGGACAGGGGCGAACACTGAAGCTTTCTTT
cdr3_aa: CASSVLSGTGANTEAFF
j_call: TRBJ1-1
v_call: TRBV19
clone_size: few
d_call: TRBD1

cdr3_nt: TGTGCCAGCAGCCCTCTGGGACTAGCGGGAGTAAATGAGCAGTTCTTC
cdr3_aa: CASSPLGLAGVNEQFF
j_call: TRBJ2-1
v_call: TRBV6-2/TRBV6-3
clone_size: once
d_call: TRBD2

cdr3_nt: TGTGCCCCCCGAAAGGGGGTAGTGTCCTACGAGCAGTACTTC
cdr3_aa: CAPRKGVVSYEQYF
j_call: TRBJ2-7
v_call: TRBV6-5
clone_size: .
d_call: .